The subject of this entry is one T cell receptor beta chain. This clonotype has a handful of counts. Its specific antigen is unknown. Base qualities were left out, and no much larger clone turns up one base away. The sample comes from a study of early T cells in non-severe SARS-CoV-2 infection (dated by TCRdb to about 2021). Regarding the study in general: TCR sequencing used bulk RNA from unsorted whole blood, so alpha and beta chains could not be paired. Broad study findings and their caveats: VDJdb matching was skewed toward anti-spike CD8 responses and likely underestimated virus-specific expansions, missing private and CD4 specificities.

V loses 2 bases, J loses 5 bases, and the germline ends lie 10 bases apart. The CDR3 covers 14 residues, taking in both the cysteine and the phenylalanine. The read is trimmed to its CDR3 DNA, 42 bases read in frame from base 1. CDR1 and CDR2 are drawn from the germline V gene (reference sequence): SEHNR, FQNEAQ. The library was produced with 5' RACE. The listed sequencing device is NextSeq 500. The TCR library protocol attached unique molecular identifiers to individual cDNA molecules to correct for sequencing error and PCR bias. TCR alpha and beta chains were both sequenced, and the abundances of alpha and beta sequences in each sample were closely correlated with each other. As for how the authors treated the data: Decombinator V4 was used to annotate TCR sequences for V gene, J gene and CDR3. TCRs were defined as expanded if a significant change between any two time points was detected under a Poisson model with p below 0.0001. Abundances of TCRs were expressed as counts per million after normalisation to the total number of TCRs sequenced in each sample. MAIT TCRs were defined by TRAV1-2 paired with TRAJ12, TRAJ20 or TRAJ33, and iNKT TCRs by TRAV10 paired with TRAJ18. A search of VDJdb, accessed on 1 November 2021, was run for TCRs annotated to CMV, EBV and SARS-CoV-2, with TCRs annotated for multiple antigens excluded. TCRdb itself trimmed the public reads at Q25 with fastp, ran MiXCR and retained productive beta chains. Rows are combined by CDR3 protein, so each entry shows the most common genes and DNA. These V and J calls rely on TCRdb rather than the paper's analysis. The sample has some 80,000 distinct CDR3 sequences on record, under 11% of them singletons. The ten largest clones represent around 7.5% of the sample.

This was a case-control study nested in a cohort of healthcare workers in London, UK, who had nasopharyngeal swab PCR tests and blood samples taken every week. Healthcare workers were recruited during the week of the UK lockdown, between 23 and 31 March 2020, and followed weekly for up to roughly 16 weeks. This material consisted of whole blood, taken at baseline. The chain employs TRBV7-9 and TRBJ2-1; there is no confident call for the D gene. The clonotype was recovered from an adult who was a healthcare worker with PCR-confirmed SARS-CoV-2 infection or an uninfected control (not recorded which). The DNA sequence is TGTGCCAGCAGCTTATTGGTTGCGGACAATGAGCAGTTCTTC. It encodes CASSLLVADNEQFF. The full variable domain, completed from the reference TRBV7-9 and TRBJ2-1 proteins outside the CDR3, reads DTGVSQNPRHKITKRGQNVTFRCDPISEHNRLYWYRQTLGQGPEFLTYFQNEAQLEKSRLLSDRFSAERPKGSFSTLEIQRTEQGDSAMYLCASSLLVADNEQFFGPGTRLTVL.